This TCR beta chain was observed in a study of blood T cells in healthy people across ages. Remarks on this clonotype: The junction departs from the called germline gene at one end, perhaps through a read error.

Extraction yielded at least 5.5 micrograms of total RNA per sample. This CDR3 region has 14 residues. Germline CDR1 and CDR2: DFQATT and SNEGSKA (reference sequence). Together with a sample-barcoded 5' primer, a J-beta primer mix was included in a second PCR lasting about 7 to 12 cycles. TCRdb independently ran MiXCR on the 5' RACE reads; one entry per CDR3 protein. The sample holds around 870,000 distinct CDR3 sequences, around 30% seen once. J is TRBJ2-2 and V is TRBV20-1; a possible D gene is TRBD2 (6 bases). Sequenced: blood. This clonotype was obtained from a woman older than 75 in good health. The CDR3 DNA reads as TGCAGTGCTAGAGAGGGACTCATTGCCGGGGAGCTGGTTTTT. It encodes CSAREGLIAGELVF.